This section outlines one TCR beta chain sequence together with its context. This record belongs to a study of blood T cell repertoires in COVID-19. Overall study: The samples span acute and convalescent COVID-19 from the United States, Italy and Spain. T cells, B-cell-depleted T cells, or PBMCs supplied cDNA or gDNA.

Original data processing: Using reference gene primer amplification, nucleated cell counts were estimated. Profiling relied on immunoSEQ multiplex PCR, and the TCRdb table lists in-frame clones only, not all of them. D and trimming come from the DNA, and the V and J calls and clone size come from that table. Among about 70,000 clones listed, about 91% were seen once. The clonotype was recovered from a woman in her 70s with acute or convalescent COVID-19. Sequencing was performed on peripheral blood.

DNA for the CDR3: TGTGCCAGCAGCGTGACAGGGCCGAACACTGAAGCTTTCTTT. Translation gives CASSVTGPNTEAFF. The J gene is TRBJ1-1, the V gene TRBV2; 7 bases agree with TRBD1. There are 14 residues in the CDR3. Per germline, CDR1 SNHLY and CDR2 FYNNEI. V shed 6 bases, J shed 1 base, and the junction held 5 bases outside the gene matches.